Each of the 28 T cell receptor beta chains below was sequenced from the same sample in a study of neurological immune-mediated disorders. TCRdb reanalysed the 5' RACE reads using MiXCR and keeps one entry per CDR3 protein. This sample carries roughly 48,000 distinct CDR3 sequences, about 25% of them seen once, and the ten largest clones take 20% to 25%. The sequenced sample consisted of PBMCs. These receptors were obtained from a woman between 65 and 79 years old in good health.

The chain joins TRBV10-3 to TRBJ1-1; 9 bases align to TRBD1. Germline CDR1 reads ENHRY; CDR2 reads SYGVKD. The CDR3 covers 15 residues. The J segment lost 1 base and the V segment lost 3 bases, leaving 3 bases of the junction unmatched. For the CDR3, the DNA is TGTGCCATCAGTGATAGGACAGGGGCGAACACTGAAGCTTTCTTT. Translated, it gives CAISDRTGANTEAFF.

This clonotype was seen at least ten times. This chain links TRBV11-2 with TRBJ2-1; tentatively, D is TRBD2 (5 bases). CDR1 and CDR2 from the germline V gene are SGHAT and FQNNGV. The CDR3 spans 13 residues. V lost 0 bases to trimming and J lost 5 bases, with 5 bases between them. In DNA form, the CDR3 reads TGTGCCAGCAGCTTAGAGCGGGACAATGAGCAGTTCTTC. Its protein product is CASSLERDNEQFF.

This clonotype was observed a handful of times. The genes are TRBV7-2 and TRBJ1-4; D gene uncertain. The germline gives CDR1 SGHTA, CDR2 FQGNSA. V gave up 3 bases and J gave up 5 bases, with 7 bases separating them. The CDR3 runs 13 residues. Here the CDR3 DNA reads TGTGCCAGCAGCTTTGGTCCAAATGAAAAACTGTTTTTT. Its translation: CASSFGPNEKLFF.

The sample holds many counts of this clonotype. This chain links TRBV6-5 with TRBJ2-7; D possibly corresponds to TRBD1 (5 bases). CDR1 is MNHEY and CDR2 is SVGAGI in the germline V gene. V was trimmed by 6 bases and J by 3 bases, leaving 12 bases between them. The CDR3 totals 13 residues. The CDR3 DNA is TGTGCCAGCAGACCACAGGCCAACTACGAGCAGTACTTC. It specifies CASRPQANYEQYF.

This clonotype was seen ten or more times. CDR3 sequence (DNA): TGTGCCAGCAGTCCCGGCGGCGGGCTTTCCTACAATGAGCAGTTCTTC. Translation: CASSPGGGLSYNEQFF. The chain joins TRBV12-3 or TRBV12-4 to TRBJ2-1; D is perhaps TRBD2 (5 bases). V gave up 5 bases and J gave up 1 base, with 15 bases separating them. This CDR3 is built from 16 residues.

This clonotype has a count of ten or more. The genes are TRBV6-5 and TRBJ1-1; D is ambiguous. V lost 4 bases and J 3 bases, leaving 3 bases between the germline ends. The CDR3 is 11 amino acids. Germline V gene data show CDR1 as MNHEY and CDR2 as SVGAGI. The CDR3 region has the DNA TGTGCCAGCAGTTTGGACACTGAAGCTTTCTTT. This sequence encodes CASSLDTEAFF.

This clonotype has a count of ten or more. This rearrangement joins TRBV5-1 to TRBJ2-3; D uncertain. The CDR3 spans 12 residues. Between the trimmed V and J ends, which lost 2 bases and 6 bases, there was a span of 7 bases. The germline gives CDR1 SGHRS, CDR2 YFSETQ. Here the CDR3 reads CASSFAGDTQYF. Here the CDR3 DNA reads TGCGCCAGCAGCTTTGCCGGGGATACGCAGTATTTT.

This clonotype was seen many times. In DNA form, the CDR3 reads TGCGCCAGCAGCTTGGAACCCCCCAATGAGCAGTTCTTC. Amino acid sequence: CASSLEPPNEQFF. The J gene is TRBJ2-1, the V gene TRBV5-1; D gene uncertain. CDR1 is SGHRS and CDR2 is YFSETQ in the germline V gene. Trimming shortened V by 0 bases and J by 6 bases, and 7 bases separated the two germline ends. There are 13 residues in the CDR3.

This chain joins TRBV7-2 and TRBJ1-3; TRBD1 might be the D (6 bases). Germline CDR1 SGHTA, CDR2 FQGNSA. V gave up 3 bases and J gave up 4 bases, with 16 bases separating them. The CDR3 covers 16 residues. For the CDR3, the DNA is TGTGCCAGCAGCTTTGCGGACAGCTATCCGGGAAACACCATATATTTT. This gives the protein CASSFADSYPGNTIYF. Supplemented by reference TRBV7-2 and TRBJ1-3, the full variable domain reads GAGVSQSPSNKVTEKGKDVELRCDPISGHTALYWYRQSLGQGLEFLIYFQGNSAPDKSGLPSDRFSAERTGGSVSTLTIQRTQQEDSAVYLCASSFADSYPGNTIYFGEGSWLTVV.

This clonotype was counted ten times or more. The V call is TRBV5-6, the J call TRBJ2-5; 9 bases are shared with TRBD2. CDR3 length equals 15 residues. Germline V CDR1 and CDR2: SGHDT, YYEEEE. J lost 1 base, V lost 6 bases, and 7 bases had no gene match. The DNA of the CDR3 is TGTGCCAGCACTATTTGGACTAGCGCCCAAGAGACCCAGTACTTC. It codes for CASTIWTSAQETQYF.

In this sample, this clonotype turned up once. The chain links TRBV5-1 to TRBJ2-7; 11 bases line up with TRBD2. Germline lookup yields CDR1 SGHRS and CDR2 YFSETQ. The CDR3 covers 14 residues. Germline trimming cut 4 bases from V and 4 bases from J; bases unmatched to any gene: 4. CDR3 residues: CASSGGLAAYEQYF. CDR3 in DNA: TGCGCCAGCAGCGGGGGACTAGCGGCGTACGAGCAGTACTTC.

The chain uses TRBV10-3 and TRBJ1-6; 9 bases agree with TRBD1. Germline assignment: CDR1 ENHRY and CDR2 SYGVKD. This CDR3 has 15 residues. V was pared by 0 bases and J by 14 bases, with 8 bases of the junction left unmatched. DNA of the CDR3: TGTGCCATCAGTGAGTCGACAGGGGGGTTGATAACCCTCCACTTT. Its protein is CAISESTGGLITLHF.

This clonotype was found many times. The CDR3 DNA reads TGCAGTGCTAGTCTCCCGGGACAGGGGGCGGGCACCGGGGAGCTGTTTTTT. The encoded protein is CSASLPGQGAGTGELFF. The V gene is TRBV20-1, the J gene TRBJ2-2, with 12 bases matching TRBD1. CDR1 is DFQATT and CDR2 is SNEGSKA in the germline V gene (reference sequence). The CDR3 spans 17 residues. Trimming took 3 bases from V and 4 from J; bases not matched to a gene: 9.

The chain combines TRBV7-2 with TRBJ2-3, with 11 bases identical to TRBD2. The CDR3 runs to 18 residues. Per germline, CDR1 SGHTA and CDR2 FQGNSA. V was pared by 3 bases and J by 4 bases, with 12 bases of the junction left unmatched. The DNA for the CDR3 is TGTGCCAGCAGCTTTCAGCTCTTAGCGGGAGGGCCCCCAGATACGCAGTATTTT. Residues: CASSFQLLAGGPPDTQYF.

V usage is TRBV29-1 and J usage is TRBJ1-1, with no clear D. The V gene lost 8 bases and the J gene lost 3 bases, with 16 bases spanning the gap. This CDR3 contains 13 residues. The germline V gene has CDR1 SQVTM and CDR2 ANQGSEA. CDR3 loop: CSSSASPDTEAFF. CDR3 in DNA: TGCAGCAGTTCGGCAAGCCCGGACACTGAAGCTTTCTTT.

This clonotype rates as medium-sized. The chain is built from TRBV6-2 or TRBV6-3 and TRBJ2-7, with D perhaps given as TRBD1 or TRBD2 (5 bases each). The V end lost 10 bases, the J end lost 1 base, and 14 bases lay between the germline ends. The germline gives CDR1 MNHEY, CDR2 SVGEGT. The CDR3 is 13 residues long. CDR3 DNA: TGTGCCACCCACGGGACGCTTTCCTACGAGCAGTACTTC. As protein: CATHGTLSYEQYF.

The chain recombines TRBV29-1 with TRBJ2-5; 12 bases align to TRBD2. This CDR3 is 15 amino acids long. The V gene end was trimmed by 3 bases and the J gene end by 5 bases; junction bases not matched to a gene: 7. The germline V gene has CDR1 SQVTM and CDR2 ANQGSEA. The CDR3 coding sequence is TGCAGCGTTGATCTACTAGCGGGAGGCCATGAGACCCAGTACTTC. It specifies CSVDLLAGGHETQYF.

The V call is TRBV6-2 or TRBV6-3, the J call TRBJ1-5; D uncertain. Germline assignment: CDR1 MNHEY and CDR2 SVGEGT. Trimming pared 1 base from V and 4 bases from J, leaving 5 bases between. This CDR3 has 13 residues. Here the CDR3 reads CASSYWGNQPQHF. The CDR3 region has the DNA TGTGCCAGCAGTTACTGGGGAAATCAGCCCCAGCATTTT.

This chain links TRBV7-2 with TRBJ1-5; D uncertain. V was trimmed by 5 bases and J by 3 bases, leaving 11 bases between them. Germline values: CDR1 SGHTA, CDR2 FQGNSA. The CDR3 is 14 residues long. CDR3 sequence: CASSPGGYNQPQHF. The CDR3, as DNA: TGTGCCAGCAGCCCCGGTGGCTACAATCAGCCCCAGCATTTT.

This clonotype was recorded a few times. V and J are TRBV10-2 and TRBJ1-1, with 9 nucleotides matching TRBD1. J lost 5 bases, V lost 5 bases, and 6 bases had no gene match. The germline CDR1 and CDR2 sequences are WSHSY and SAAADI. This CDR3 region has 14 residues. Here the CDR3 reads CASSRDRVVTEAFF. CDR3 in DNA: TGCGCCAGCAGTCGGGACAGGGTGGTGACTGAAGCTTTCTTT.

The table lists this clonotype with many counts. The chain couples TRBV29-1 to TRBJ2-1; 7 bases are a match to TRBD2. With V trimmed by 3 bases and J by 4 bases, 15 bases remained unmatched. This CDR3 has 17 residues. Per the germline V gene, CDR1 is SQVTM and CDR2 is ANQGSEA. Written as DNA, the CDR3 is TGCAGCGTTGATGGCGACTTGGGGGAGGGTTCGTACAATGAGCAGTTCTTC. Its protein is CSVDGDLGEGSYNEQFF.

This clonotype was seen at least ten times. The chain links TRBV12-3 or TRBV12-4 to TRBJ2-7; TRBD2 matches at 11 bases. Trimming took 2 bases from V and 1 from J; bases not matched to a gene: 1. The CDR3 runs to 15 residues. The CDR3 reads CASSLTSGRSYEQYF. The CDR3 nucleotides read TGTGCCAGCAGTTTAACTAGCGGGAGATCCTACGAGCAGTACTTC.

This clonotype came up once. This clone may be a read error of a much larger clone one base away. The chain joins TRBV29-1 to TRBJ2-7; TRBD1 agrees at 8 bases. This CDR3 contains 13 residues. In germline, CDR1 is SQVTM, CDR2 ANQGSEA. V gave up 6 bases and J gave up 9 bases; unmatched junction bases: 13. DNA of the CDR3: TGCAGCGTCCTAGTGACAGGGGCATCCGCGCAGTACTTC. Its translation: CSVLVTGASAQYF.

The chain uses TRBV3-1 and TRBJ2-5; 10 nucleotides agree with TRBD2. CDR1 and CDR2 (germline): LGHDT, YNNKEL (reference sequence). There are 16 residues in the CDR3. With 2 bases clipped from V and 3 bases from J, the junction kept 6 bases outside the gene matches. The CDR3 loop reads CASSQLSGGAEETQYF. The CDR3 DNA reads TGTGCCAGCAGCCAACTCAGCGGGGGGGCGGAAGAGACCCAGTACTTC.

In its sample, this clonotype was seen many times. This rearrangement joins TRBV7-7 to TRBJ2-5; 10 bases are shared with TRBD1. Per germline, CDR1 SSHAT and CDR2 FNYEAQ (reference sequence). Trimming at V came to 5 bases and at J to 5 bases, leaving 8 bases not matched to a gene. This CDR3 comprises 15 residues. In DNA form, the CDR3 reads TGTGCCAGCAGCAACCGACAGGGGGCGGTGGAGACCCAGTACTTC. Amino acid sequence: CASSNRQGAVETQYF. The full variable domain, with the rest looked up from reference TRBV7-7 and TRBJ2-5, is GAGVSQSPRYKVTKRGQDVTLRCDPISSHATLYWYQQALGQGPEFLTYFNYEAQPDKSGLPSDRFSAERPEGSISTLTIQRTEQRDSAMYRCASSNRQGAVETQYFGPGTRLLVL.

This clonotype has ten or more counts. In DNA form, the CDR3 reads TGTGCCAGCAGTCAACTAGCGTCGAACACCGGGGAGCTGTTTTTT. Translation: CASSQLASNTGELFF. The chain links TRBV27 to TRBJ2-2, with 7 bases matching TRBD2. The ends lost 5 bases at V and 0 bases at J; junction bases unmatched: 3. CDR3 length: 15 amino acids. Germline values: CDR1 MNHEY, CDR2 SMNVEV (reference sequence).

V gene TRBV5-1 combines with J gene TRBJ1-6, with D possibly TRBD1 on 5 matching bases. This CDR3 contains 18 residues. Per germline, CDR1 SGHRS and CDR2 YFSETQ. With 1 base removed from V and 1 base from J, the gap between germline ends came to 15 bases. The CDR3 is CASSLRSGLGSYNSPLHF. Written as DNA, the CDR3 is TGCGCCAGCAGCTTGCGTTCGGGGCTAGGTTCCTATAATTCACCCCTCCACTTT.

CDR3 in DNA: TGCGCCAGCAGCCTGGCAGGGAGGCATTCACCCCTCCACTTT. The encoded protein is CASSLAGRHSPLHF. V usage is TRBV4-3 and J usage is TRBJ1-6, with TRBD1 as a possible D gene (5 bases). V lost 4 bases and J lost 8, with 12 bases in between. CDR1 is LGHNA and CDR2 is YSLEER in the germline V gene. This CDR3 contains 14 residues.